This passage covers 6 T cell receptor beta chains from one sample sequenced in a study of shared clonotypes between healthy human individuals. Terminally differentiated effector memory CD45RA+ cells were excluded by CCR7 positive selection of CD45RO-negative cells. Assay used: immunoSEQ multiplex PCR; TCRdb lists only in-frame clones, some missing. The sample lists about 2.1 million clones, about 94% occurring once. The sample was naive CD8+ T cells from PBMCs. Receptors originate from a man younger than 30 in good health. Some clones in this sample may be carry-over from other donors' samples.

This sequence joins TRBV28 and TRBJ1-4; D is undetermined. CDR3 length: 16 residues. Deletions cut 8 bases from V and 5 bases from J, with 21 bases between. Germline assignment: CDR1 MDHEN and CDR2 SYDVKM. The CDR3: CASLAQWGDPNEKLFF. As DNA, the CDR3 is TGTGCCAGCCTCGCCCAGTGGGGAGACCCAAATGAAAAACTGTTTTTT.

This clone was counted once. CDR3 sequence reads: CASSIVFGTDYEQYF. The CDR3 DNA reads as TGTGCCAGTAGTATAGTTTTCGGGACAGACTACGAGCAGTACTTC. The rearrangement joins TRBV19 to TRBJ2-7; 7 bases fit TRBD1. This CDR3 has 15 amino acids. Germline CDR1 LNHDA, CDR2 SQIVND (reference sequence). V lost 1 base to trimming and J lost 3 bases; unmatched junction nucleotides: 6.

About this clone itself: Germline and junction disagree at one end, which may indicate a read error. The CDR3 DNA follows: TGTGCCAGCAGTGACTCTCAGGGAGCAGTCTTT. Its protein product is CASSDSQGAVF. The rearrangement links TRBV6-5 to TRBJ1-1; a weak D match, TRBD1 (5 bases). This CDR3 is built from 11 residues. The germline V gene has CDR1 MNHEY and CDR2 SVGAGI.

In the case of this clone: This same CDR3 is encoded by further DNA sequences in the sample. The rearrangement joins TRBV6-5 to TRBJ1-5, with TRBD1 matching over 9 bases. Unmatched junction bases numbered 4, after V lost 6 bases and J lost 1 base. Germline-derived CDR1 and CDR2 are MNHEY and SVGAGI. The CDR3 extends over 15 amino acids. DNA for the CDR3: TGTGCCAGCAGCTCCGGGACAGGGAGCAATCAGCCCCAGCATTTT. This sequence encodes CASSSGTGSNQPQHF.

The chain employs TRBV27 and TRBJ2-3; 8 bases are a match to TRBD1. Germline CDR1 and CDR2: MNHEY and SMNVEV (reference sequence). CDR3 length: 15 residues. V was clipped by 6 bases and J by 7 bases; unmatched bases: 12. CDR3 region: CASSLGQVAFNTQYF. As DNA, the CDR3 is TGTGCCAGCAGCCTGGGACAGGTCGCTTTTAATACGCAGTATTTT.

The chain joins TRBV4-1 to TRBJ1-1; D gene unclear. CDR3 length: 14 amino acids. Germline values: CDR1 MGHRA, CDR2 YSYEKL. Trimming shortened V by 1 base and J by 4 bases, and 10 bases separated the two germline ends. This CDR3 reads CASSQAGGITEAFF. CDR3 sequence (DNA): TGCGCCAGCAGCCAAGCAGGAGGAATCACTGAAGCTTTCTTT.